This T cell receptor beta chain emerged from a study of T cells in Graves' hyperthyroidism and ophthalmopathy. The table lists this clonotype with many counts. The junction had 2 bases not matched to a gene; V was cut back by 5 bases and J by 6 bases. Germline CDR1 SGHTA, CDR2 FQGNSA. CDR3 length equals 13 residues. Amplified TCR beta CDR3 regions derived from RNA transcripts. In the first-round RT-PCR of the TCR CDR3, the HTBI primer set was used. Using its own MiXCR run on the multiplex PCR reads, TCRdb lists one record per CDR3 protein. Of some 770,000 distinct CDR3 sequences listed, around 15% are singletons.

This rearrangement joins TRBV7-2 to TRBJ2-3; 10 nucleotides match TRBD1. The sequence derives from a man aged 18 to 30 with Graves' hyperthyroidism. The sample was blood. CDR3 residues: CASSMDRGDTQYF. The CDR3 DNA reads TGTGCCAGCAGCATGGACAGGGGGGATACGCAGTATTTT.